The 25 T cell receptor beta chains below were found in one sample sequenced in a study of a mutant IDH1 vaccine in newly diagnosed glioma (dated by TCRdb to the early 2020s). The library was produced with the immunoSEQ multiplex PCR assay. The table was pulled from immuneACCESS by TCRdb, which kept in-frame rearrangements only. Such tables lose some clones; where checked, under half of the loss comes from unresolved V genes, and the rest has no known cause. Within this sample are approximately 47,000 clones, with 88% of them counted one time only. Of the sample, approximately 5.1% falls within the top ten clones. Their target antigens are unknown. The time point label of this sample denotes: week 35, safety follow-up. Every vaccine dose consisted of 300 ug of a 20-mer mutant IDH1 peptide in Montanide, administered subcutaneously together with topical imiquimod. Material: PBMCs, obtained from a glioma patient whose treatment included an IDH1 peptide vaccine. Source of these receptors: a middle-aged woman with glioma.

This clone has a handful of counts. V usage is TRBV29-1 and J usage is TRBJ1-1; D might be TRBD1 (5 bases). The CDR3 length is 13 residues. V was shortened by 3 bases and J by 5 bases, with 13 bases between the two germline ends. Germline V gives CDR1 SQVTM, CDR2 ANQGSEA. The DNA of the CDR3 is TGCAGCGTTGAGTGGACACGTGAGACTGAAGCTTTCTTT. It encodes CSVEWTRETEAFF.

V usage is TRBV6-1 and J usage is TRBJ2-1; 8 bases line up with TRBD2. CDR1 and CDR2 from the germline V gene are MNHNS and SASEGT. The CDR3 runs to 16 residues. J was trimmed by 8 bases and V by 2 bases; bases with no gene match: 11. CDR3 sequence reads: CASSERGGGRRDEQFF. The CDR3 DNA reads as TGTGCCAGCAGTGAAAGGGGCGGCGGGAGGCGAGATGAGCAGTTCTTC.

V is TRBV18 and J is TRBJ2-3; 7 positions agree with TRBD1. The CDR3 is 16 residues long. The V gene's germline CDR1 is KGHSH and CDR2 LQKENI. The V and J ends lost 4 bases and 0 bases, in that order; junction bases with no gene match: 7. In DNA form, the CDR3 reads TGTGCCAGCTCACGTCGGGGACAGAGTAGCACAGATACGCAGTATTTT. Amino acid sequence: CASSRRGQSSTDTQYF.

The genes are TRBV5-1 and TRBJ1-2; perhaps TRBD1 as D (6 bases). The CDR3 totals 15 residues. Germline CDR1 is SGHRS and CDR2 is YFSETQ. Between the trimmed V and J ends, which lost 4 bases and 0 bases, there was a span of 13 bases. CDR3 loop: CASSNSGTSNYGYTF. CDR3 sequence (DNA): TGCGCCAGCAGCAATTCCGGGACATCTAACTATGGCTACACCTTC.

V usage is TRBV6-1 and J usage is TRBJ1-3; D remains ambiguous. V was pared by 3 bases and J by 4 bases, with 10 bases between. The CDR3 loop spans 14 amino acids. From germline, CDR1 is MNHNS and CDR2 SASEGT. The CDR3 here is CASSDRAFGNTIYF. CDR3 coding DNA: TGTGCCAGCAGTGACCGGGCCTTCGGAAACACCATATATTTT.

This clone appeared once. The chain joins TRBV7-2 to TRBJ1-4; 7 nucleotides agree with TRBD1. The trim removed 5 bases at V and 4 bases at J, leaving 7 bases unmatched. The CDR3 spans 15 residues. In germline, CDR1 is SGHTA, CDR2 FQGNSA. CDR3 in amino acids: CASSPGDSGNEKLFF. The CDR3 region has the DNA TGTGCCAGCAGCCCCGGGGACAGTGGTAATGAAAAACTGTTTTTT. The full variable domain, its missing parts supplied by reference TRBV7-2 and TRBJ1-4, is GAGVSQSPSNKVTEKGKDVELRCDPISGHTALYWYRQSLGQGLEFLIYFQGNSAPDKSGLPSDRFSAERTGGSVSTLTIQRTQQEDSAVYLCASSPGDSGNEKLFFGSGTQLSVL.

The chain employs TRBV4-2 and TRBJ2-5; D unresolved. Trimming cost V 4 bases and J 2 bases, with 14 bases left between them. Germline CDR1 LGHNA, CDR2 YNFKEQ. The CDR3 covers 15 residues. Here the CDR3 reads CASSPLGAAQETQYF. The CDR3 DNA reads TGTGCCAGCAGCCCCCTAGGCGCAGCTCAAGAGACCCAGTACTTC.

The rearrangement joins TRBV28 to TRBJ2-3; D may be TRBD1 or TRBD2 (6 bases each). Trimming removed 5 bases from V and 4 bases from J, with 10 bases in between. CDR1 is MDHEN, CDR2 SYDVKM, per germline. The CDR3 covers 13 residues. The DNA of the CDR3 is TGTGCCAGCAGTGGGGGGCCAGCAGATACGCAGTATTTT. This translates into CASSGGPADTQYF.

This chain links TRBV10-3 with TRBJ1-6, with D uncertain. Trimming stripped 4 bases from V and 1 base from J, with 11 bases between. CDR3 length equals 16 residues. The germline V gene has CDR1 ENHRY and CDR2 SYGVKD. The CDR3 bases are TGTGCCATCAGTGGGGGAATCGGGTCCTATAATTCACCCCTCCACTTT. It translates to CAISGGIGSYNSPLHF.

The V call is TRBV6-5, the J call TRBJ1-2; D gene ambiguous. The CDR3 has 15 amino acids. V was trimmed by 6 bases and J by 6 bases, leaving 20 bases between them. CDR1 and CDR2 from the germline V gene are MNHEY and SVGAGI. The CDR3 here is CASRRRREYLDGYTF. CDR3 coding DNA: TGTGCCAGCAGACGACGTCGGGAGTACCTAGATGGCTACACCTTC.

J is TRBJ2-3 and V is TRBV18; no firm D call. V was shortened by 1 base and J by 1 base, with 0 bases between the two germline ends. The germline gives CDR1 KGHSH, CDR2 LQKENI. This CDR3 spans 12 amino acids. CDR3 nucleotides: TGTGCCAGCTCACCACGCACAGATACGCAGTATTTT. Translating it yields CASSPRTDTQYF.

The gene calls are TRBV5-8 and TRBJ2-3, with D hard to call. The CDR3 extends over 11 amino acids. Germline V CDR1 and CDR2: SGHTS, YDEGEE. V was clipped by 2 bases and J by 2 bases, with 0 bases between them. The chain's CDR3 is CASSFTDTQYF. The DNA for the CDR3 is TGTGCCAGCAGCTTCACAGATACGCAGTATTTT.

This clone came up once. J is TRBJ2-7 and V is TRBV2; D gene ambiguous. The CDR3 runs 13 residues. The V gene's germline CDR1 is SNHLY and CDR2 FYNNEI. Trimming cost V 6 bases and J 3 bases, with 12 bases left between them. CDR3 nucleotide sequence: TGTGCCAGCAGGGTGCGAGACCTCTACGAGCAGTACTTC. It is translated as CASRVRDLYEQYF.

In nucleotides, the CDR3 is TGCAGAGGACAGACTAACTATGGCTACACCTTC. Translating gives CRGQTNYGYTF. The chain links TRBV20-1 to TRBJ1-2; possibly TRBD1 for D (6 bases). Germline V CDR1 and CDR2: DFQATT, SNEGSKA (reference sequence). This CDR3 spans 11 amino acids.

A word on this clone: Sequence at one end of the junction differs from germline and may be a read error. The rearrangement uses TRBV2 and TRBJ1-1; tentatively, D is TRBD1 (6 bases). From germline, CDR1 is SNHLY and CDR2 FYNNEI. This CDR3 spans 12 amino acids. The CDR3 spells CASRGDSGALGF. The CDR3 DNA reads as TGTGCCAGCAGGGGGGATTCGGGGGCCCTAGGATTT. Combining the CDR3 with reference TRBV2 and TRBJ1-1 gives the whole variable domain EPEVTQTPSHQVTQMGQEVILRCVPISNHLYFYWYRQILGQKVEFLVSFYNNEISEKSEIFDDQFSVERPDGSNFTLKIRSTKLEDSAMYFCASRGDSGALGFGQGTRLTVV.

The chain combines TRBV4-1 with TRBJ1-4; 7 bases line up with TRBD1. The junction had 5 bases not matched to a gene; V was cut back by 2 bases and J by 8 bases. CDR1 is MGHRA, CDR2 YSYEKL, per germline. The CDR3 totals 14 residues. The CDR3 is CASSQIWTGEKLFF. CDR3 nucleotides: TGCGCCAGCAGCCAAATTTGGACAGGCGAAAAACTGTTTTTT.

This rearrangement joins TRBV19 to TRBJ1-1; D uncertain. The CDR3 consists of 12 residues. Germline CDR1 and CDR2: LNHDA and SQIVND (reference sequence). V was clipped by 7 bases and J by 2 bases, with 8 bases between them. In nucleotides, the CDR3 is TGTGCCAGTAACGAGGGAAACACTGAAGCTTTCTTT. Translated: CASNEGNTEAFF.

CDR3 DNA: TGTGCCAGCAGTGAAGGGGGACTAGCGGGATCTGAAGAGACCCAGTACTTC. Amino acids: CASSEGGLAGSEETQYF. This chain links TRBV2 with TRBJ2-5; 13 bases align to TRBD2. The CDR3 sequence is 17 residues long. Trimming removed 1 base from V and 3 bases from J; junction bases left unmatched: 5. Germline lookup yields CDR1 SNHLY and CDR2 FYNNEI.

The rearrangement links TRBV2 to TRBJ2-5; 7 positions match TRBD2. J lost 5 bases, V lost 2 bases, and 5 bases had no gene match. The CDR3 loop spans 14 amino acids. Germline CDR1 SNHLY, CDR2 FYNNEI. This CDR3 is CASSELFGGETQYF. Written as DNA, the CDR3 is TGTGCCAGCAGTGAACTATTCGGGGGGGAGACCCAGTACTTC.

The chain uses TRBV7-2 and TRBJ2-5; D may be TRBD1 or TRBD2 (6 bases each). The germline V gene encodes CDR1 SGHTA and CDR2 FQGNSA. Trimming left V 1 base short and J 0 bases short, with 15 bases between. The CDR3 runs to 17 residues. This CDR3 is CASSLVGGTQYQETQYF. CDR3 bases: TGTGCCAGCAGCTTAGTAGGGGGGACTCAGTACCAAGAGACCCAGTACTTC.

The chain couples TRBV30 to TRBJ1-1; D not certain. The CDR3 is 15 residues long. Germline values: CDR1 GTSNPN, CDR2 SVGIG (reference sequence). The ends were cut back, 3 bases at V and 4 bases at J, with 18 bases in the middle. CDR3 in DNA: TGTGCCTGGAGGACACCGCGGGTGATACTCACTGAAGCTTTCTTT. It yields the protein CAWRTPRVILTEAFF.

V is TRBV30 and J is TRBJ1-2, with TRBD1 matching over 8 bases. Germline V gene lookup returns CDR1 GTSNPN and CDR2 SVGIG (reference sequence). This CDR3 region has 13 residues. V trimming: 2 bases; J trimming: 3 bases; junction bases outside the gene matches: 2. The CDR3 loop is CAWSIQGDYGYTF. CDR3 nucleotide sequence: TGTGCCTGGAGTATACAGGGGGACTATGGCTACACCTTC. Using reference TRBV30 and TRBJ1-2 for the parts outside the CDR3, the full variable domain is SQTIHQWPATLVQPVGSPLSLECTVEGTSNPNLYWYRQAAGRGLQLLFYSVGIGQISSEVPQNLSASRPQDRQFILSSKKLLLSDSGFYLCAWSIQGDYGYTFGSGTRLTVV.

The J gene is TRBJ2-2, the V gene TRBV4-2; D call uncertain. Germline V CDR1 and CDR2: LGHNA, YNFKEQ. The V and J ends lost 6 bases and 8 bases respectively, with 16 bases between them. The CDR3 length is 14 residues. The CDR3 spells CASSRRAPEGELFF. CDR3 nucleotides: TGTGCCAGCAGTCGACGGGCCCCCGAAGGGGAGCTGTTTTTT.

The rearrangement links TRBV29-1 to TRBJ1-1, with D possibly matching TRBD1 (5 bases). V was pared by 6 bases and J by 7 bases, with 18 bases between. The CDR3 sequence is 13 residues long. Germline CDR1 reads SQVTM; CDR2 reads ANQGSEA. The CDR3 DNA sequence: TGCAGCGTCGCCAATGTGAGGGGTGGTGAAGCTTTCTTT. Its translation is CSVANVRGGEAFF.

The table lists this clone with a count of one. The gene calls are TRBV5-8 and TRBJ2-2; D is ambiguous. V was cut by 0 bases and J by 7 bases, with 7 bases left in between. The germline CDR1 and CDR2 sequences are SGHTS and YDEGEE. The CDR3 sequence is 13 residues long. In nucleotides, the CDR3 is TGTGCCAGCAGCTTGGCCCCTCACGGGGAGCTGTTTTTT. Protein sequence: CASSLAPHGELFF.